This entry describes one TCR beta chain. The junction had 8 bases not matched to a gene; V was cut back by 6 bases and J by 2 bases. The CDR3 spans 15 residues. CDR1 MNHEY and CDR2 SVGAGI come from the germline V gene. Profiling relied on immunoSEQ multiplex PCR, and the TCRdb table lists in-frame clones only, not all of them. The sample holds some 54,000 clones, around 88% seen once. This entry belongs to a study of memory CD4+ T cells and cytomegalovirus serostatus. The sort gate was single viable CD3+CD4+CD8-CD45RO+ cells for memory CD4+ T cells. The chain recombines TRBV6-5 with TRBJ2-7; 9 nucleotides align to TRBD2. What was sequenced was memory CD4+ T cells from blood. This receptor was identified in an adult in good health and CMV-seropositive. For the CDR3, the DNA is TGTGCCAGCAGCCCCGCCGGGACTAGCCCCTACGAGCAGTACTTC. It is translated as CASSPAGTSPYEQYF.